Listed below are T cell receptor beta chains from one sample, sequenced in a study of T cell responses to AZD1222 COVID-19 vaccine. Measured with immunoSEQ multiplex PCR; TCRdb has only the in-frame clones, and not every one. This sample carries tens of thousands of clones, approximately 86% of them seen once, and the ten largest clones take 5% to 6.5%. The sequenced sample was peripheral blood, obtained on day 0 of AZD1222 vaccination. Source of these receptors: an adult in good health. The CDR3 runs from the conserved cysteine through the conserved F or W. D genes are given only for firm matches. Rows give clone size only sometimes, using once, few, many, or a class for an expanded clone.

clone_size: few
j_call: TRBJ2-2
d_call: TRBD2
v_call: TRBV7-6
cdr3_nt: TGTGCCAGCAGCTTATATCTAGCGGGGGGATCCAACACCGGGGAGCTGTTTTTT
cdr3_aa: CASSLYLAGGSNTGELFF

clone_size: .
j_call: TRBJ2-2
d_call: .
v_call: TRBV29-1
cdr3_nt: TGCAGCGTTGTACGAAACACCGGGGAGCTGTTTTTT
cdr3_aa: CSVVRNTGELFF

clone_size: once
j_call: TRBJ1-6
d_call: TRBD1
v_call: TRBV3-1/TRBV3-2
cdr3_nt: TGTGCCAGCAGCCGGGGGACAGGGGGTTCCTATAATTCACCCCTCCACTTT
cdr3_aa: CASSRGTGGSYNSPLHF

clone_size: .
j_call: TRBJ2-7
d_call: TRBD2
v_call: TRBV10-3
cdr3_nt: TGTGCCATCAGTGAGGGGAACGGGGGGGCACCCGACGAGCAGTACTTC
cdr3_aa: CAISEGNGGAPDEQYF

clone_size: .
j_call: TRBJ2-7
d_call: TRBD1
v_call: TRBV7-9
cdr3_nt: TGTGCCAGCAGCCCCCGGGACAGCTCCTACGAGCAGTACTTC
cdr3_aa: CASSPRDSSYEQYF

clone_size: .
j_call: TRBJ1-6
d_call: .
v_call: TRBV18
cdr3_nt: TGTGCCAGCTCACCAACGGGAGTCTATAATTCACCCCTCCACTTT
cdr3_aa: CASSPTGVYNSPLHF

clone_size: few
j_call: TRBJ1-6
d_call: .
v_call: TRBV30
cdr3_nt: TGTGCCTGGAGAGGGACGGAGAATTACTCCTATAATTCACCCCTCCACTTT
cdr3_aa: CAWRGTENYSYNSPLHF

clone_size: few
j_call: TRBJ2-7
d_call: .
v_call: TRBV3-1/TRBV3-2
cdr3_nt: TGTGCCAGCAGCCAATCGGCGGCAAGCTCCTACGAGCAGTACTTC
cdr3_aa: CASSQSAASSYEQYF

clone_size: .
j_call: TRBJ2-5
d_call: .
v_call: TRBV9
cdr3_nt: TGTGCCAGCAAAGCTGGAGAGGGGTTTCCAGGAGAGACCCAGTACTTC
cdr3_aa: CASKAGEGFPGETQYF

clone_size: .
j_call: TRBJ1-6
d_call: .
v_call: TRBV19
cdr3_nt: TGTGCCAGTAGTGTTTCCAGGGCTGGGAATTCACCCCTCCACTTT
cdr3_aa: CASSVSRAGNSPLHF

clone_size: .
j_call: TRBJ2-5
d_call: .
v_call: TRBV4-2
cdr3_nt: TGTGCCAGCAGCCACGACAGGGAGGGAGAGACCCAGTACTTC
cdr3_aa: CASSHDREGETQYF

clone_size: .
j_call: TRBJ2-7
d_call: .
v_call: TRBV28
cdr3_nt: TGTGCCAGCAGCCCCGGGGGGCCAGGCGAGCAGTACTTC
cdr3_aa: CASSPGGPGEQYF

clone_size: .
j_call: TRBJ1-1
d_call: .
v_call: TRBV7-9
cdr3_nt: TGTGCCAACGGGCAGCTACTGAACACTGAAGCTTTCTTT
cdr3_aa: CANGQLLNTEAFF

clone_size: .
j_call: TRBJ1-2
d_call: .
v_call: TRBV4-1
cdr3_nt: TGCGCCAGCAGCCAAGGAGAGGGGTATGGCTACACCTTC
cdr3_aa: CASSQGEGYGYTF

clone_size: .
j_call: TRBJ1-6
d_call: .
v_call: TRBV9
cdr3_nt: TGTGCCAGCAGCCAAAAGGCCGGGGAACCCTATAATTCACCCCTCCACTTT
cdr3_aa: CASSQKAGEPYNSPLHF

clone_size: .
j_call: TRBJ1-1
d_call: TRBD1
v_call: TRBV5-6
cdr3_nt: TGTGCCAGCAGCTTAGGACAGGGGGCCTCTGTTGGAGCTTTCTTT
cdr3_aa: CASSLGQGASVGAFF

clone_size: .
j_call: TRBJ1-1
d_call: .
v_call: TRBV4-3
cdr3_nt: TGCGCCAGCAGCCAAGATGCGGTGAACACTGAAGCTTTCTTT
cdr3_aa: CASSQDAVNTEAFF

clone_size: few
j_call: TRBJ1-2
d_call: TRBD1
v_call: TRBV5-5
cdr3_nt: TGTGCCAGCAGCCCCGACAGGGATCTCCACTATGGCTACACCTTC
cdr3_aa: CASSPDRDLHYGYTF

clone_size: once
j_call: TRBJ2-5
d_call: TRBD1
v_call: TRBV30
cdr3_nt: TGTGCCTGGAGGCTCGACAGGGCTGTGGTGGAGACCCAGTACTTC
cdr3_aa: CAWRLDRAVVETQYF

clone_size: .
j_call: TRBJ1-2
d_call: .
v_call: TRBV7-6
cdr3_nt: TGTGCCAGCAGCCCCTACGACGGGAGGGGTAACTATGGCTACACCTTC
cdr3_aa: CASSPYDGRGNYGYTF

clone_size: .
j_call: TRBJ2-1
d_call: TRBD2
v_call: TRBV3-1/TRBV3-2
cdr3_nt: TGTGCCAGCAGCCAAGATCTCCTAGCGGGGGGGCCTTTCTACAATGAGCAGTTCTTC
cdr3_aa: CASSQDLLAGGPFYNEQFF

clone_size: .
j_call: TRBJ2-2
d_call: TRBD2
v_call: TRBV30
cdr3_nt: TGTGCCTGGAGCCGGGGACTAGCGGGGAACACCGGGGAGCTGTTTTTT
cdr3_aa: CAWSRGLAGNTGELFF

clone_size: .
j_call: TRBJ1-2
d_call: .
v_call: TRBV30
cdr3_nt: TGTGCCCGCTCGGGAGGGAGTGTTGGCTACACCTTC
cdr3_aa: CARSGGSVGYTF

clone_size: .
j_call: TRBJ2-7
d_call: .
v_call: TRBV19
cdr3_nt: TGTGCCAGTAGTATAACCCAGGGTTCCTACGAGCAGTACTTC
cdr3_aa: CASSITQGSYEQYF

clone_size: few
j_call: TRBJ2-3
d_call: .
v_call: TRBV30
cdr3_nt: TGTGCCTGGCAAACAGGGTTTGACACAGATACGCAGTATTTT
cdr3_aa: CAWQTGFDTDTQYF

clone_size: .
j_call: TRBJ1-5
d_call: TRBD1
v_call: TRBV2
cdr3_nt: TGTGCCAGCAGTAGGGACAGGGAAACGGGTCAGCCCCAGCATTTT
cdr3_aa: CASSRDRETGQPQHF

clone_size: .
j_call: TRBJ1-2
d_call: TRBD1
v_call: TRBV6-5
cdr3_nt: TGTGCCAGCCGGGACAGGGATGGCTACACCTTC
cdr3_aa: CASRDRDGYTF

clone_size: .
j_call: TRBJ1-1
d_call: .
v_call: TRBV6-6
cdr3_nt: TGTGCCACGAGGGGGAACACTGAAGCTTTCTTT
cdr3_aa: CATRGNTEAFF

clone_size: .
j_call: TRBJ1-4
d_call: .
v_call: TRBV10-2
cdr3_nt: TGCGCCAGCAGTGAGTCGGCGGGGGGGGGTCAAAAACTGTTTTTT
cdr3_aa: CASSESAGGGQKLFF

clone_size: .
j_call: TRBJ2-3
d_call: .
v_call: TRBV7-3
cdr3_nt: TGTGCCAGCAGCATCGTCGGAGGTAGCACAGATACGCAGTATTTT
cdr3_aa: CASSIVGGSTDTQYF

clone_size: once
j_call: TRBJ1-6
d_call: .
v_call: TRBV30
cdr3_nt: TGTGCCTGGAGCCCCCCAGGGGCAAATAATTCACCCCTCCACTTT
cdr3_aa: CAWSPPGANNSPLHF